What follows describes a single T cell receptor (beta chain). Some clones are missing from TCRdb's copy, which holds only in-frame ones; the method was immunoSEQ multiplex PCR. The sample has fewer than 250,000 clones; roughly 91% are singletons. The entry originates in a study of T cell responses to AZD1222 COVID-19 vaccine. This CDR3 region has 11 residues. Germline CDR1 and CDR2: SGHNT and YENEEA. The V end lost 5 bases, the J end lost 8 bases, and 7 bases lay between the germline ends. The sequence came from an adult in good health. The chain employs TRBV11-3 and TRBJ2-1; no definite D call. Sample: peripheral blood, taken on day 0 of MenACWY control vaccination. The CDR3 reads CASSRYDEQFF. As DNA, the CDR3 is TGTGCCAGCAGCAGGTACGATGAGCAGTTCTTC.